These T cell receptor beta chains were read from a single sample in a study of blood T cell repertoires in COVID-19. Clones were read by immunoSEQ multiplex PCR, and TCRdb kept only the in-frame ones, dropping some. This sample carries 230,000 or so clones, 80% to 90% of them seen once, and the ten largest clones take around 1.5%. Input material: peripheral blood. The receptors here all came from a woman in her forties who had recovered from COVID-19. The CDR3 runs from the conserved cysteine through the conserved F or W. The order of the fields is CDR3 protein, CDR3 DNA, J gene, V gene, D gene, clone size. D genes are given only for firm matches. A clone size is listed for some rows: how often the clone was seen (once, few, many), or a class if it is expanded.

CDR3 protein: CASSSGLSGVIDEQFF; CDR3 DNA: TGTGCCAGCAGCTCGGGCCTTTCGGGGGTTATCGATGAGCAGTTCTTC; J gene: TRBJ2-1; V gene: TRBV7-6; D gene: .; clone size: once
CDR3 protein: CASSGISVQEQYF; CDR3 DNA: TGTGCCAGCAGTGGAATCTCTGTCCAGGAGCAGTACTTC; J gene: TRBJ2-7; V gene: TRBV25-1; D gene: .; clone size: few
CDR3 protein: CASSQTGGGETQYF; CDR3 DNA: TGTGCCAGCAGCCAAACAGGGGGCGGAGAGACCCAGTACTTC; J gene: TRBJ2-5; V gene: TRBV7-8; D gene: TRBD1; clone size: .
CDR3 protein: CASSWGRGNTEAFF; CDR3 DNA: TGCGCCAGCAGTTGGGGCAGGGGAAACACTGAAGCTTTCTTT; J gene: TRBJ1-1; V gene: TRBV5-1; D gene: .; clone size: .
CDR3 protein: CASSRDRATGNTIYF; CDR3 DNA: TGCGCCAGCAGCCGAGACAGGGCTACGGGAAACACCATATATTTT; J gene: TRBJ1-3; V gene: TRBV4-1; D gene: TRBD1; clone size: .
CDR3 protein: CASSYDRRNTEAFF; CDR3 DNA: TGTGCCAGCAGTTACGACAGGAGGAACACTGAAGCTTTCTTT; J gene: TRBJ1-1; V gene: TRBV6-5; D gene: .; clone size: once
CDR3 protein: CASGEAIGEAFF; CDR3 DNA: TGTGCCAGCGGCGAGGCGATCGGTGAAGCTTTCTTT; J gene: TRBJ1-1; V gene: TRBV28; D gene: .; clone size: .
CDR3 protein: CASSIRQVTEAFF; CDR3 DNA: TGTGCCAGCAGCATACGACAGGTAACTGAAGCTTTCTTT; J gene: TRBJ1-1; V gene: TRBV5-4; D gene: .; clone size: .
CDR3 protein: CASSKGQGQNIQYF; CDR3 DNA: TGTGCCAGCAGCAAAGGACAGGGTCAAAACATTCAGTACTTC; J gene: TRBJ2-4; V gene: TRBV7-2; D gene: TRBD1; clone size: .
CDR3 protein: CASSLAPSVYEQYF; CDR3 DNA: TGTGCCAGCAGCCTGGCCCCGAGCGTGTACGAGCAGTACTTC; J gene: TRBJ2-7; V gene: TRBV6-5; D gene: .; clone size: .
CDR3 protein: CASSSLAGGPNEQFF; CDR3 DNA: TGTGCCAGCAGTTCACTAGCGGGGGGACCCAATGAGCAGTTCTTC; J gene: TRBJ2-1; V gene: TRBV27; D gene: TRBD2; clone size: .
CDR3 protein: CASSVTTGDYGYTF; CDR3 DNA: TGTGCCAGCAGCGTTACCACAGGGGACTATGGCTACACCTTC; J gene: TRBJ1-2; V gene: TRBV9; D gene: TRBD1; clone size: .
CDR3 protein: CASSPIGLGNQPQHF; CDR3 DNA: TGTGCCAGCTCACCAATCGGGTTGGGCAATCAGCCCCAGCATTTT; J gene: TRBJ1-5; V gene: TRBV18; D gene: .; clone size: once
CDR3 protein: CASHLGRGNEQFF; CDR3 DNA: TGTGCCAGCCACCTGGGAAGGGGCAATGAGCAGTTCTTC; J gene: TRBJ2-1; V gene: TRBV2; D gene: .; clone size: .
CDR3 protein: CASTLGPISTDTQYF; CDR3 DNA: TGTGCCAGCACCCTTGGGCCAATTAGCACAGATACGCAGTATTTT; J gene: TRBJ2-3; V gene: TRBV7-2; D gene: .; clone size: .
CDR3 protein: CASSSEGETQYF; CDR3 DNA: TGTGCCAGCAGTTCTGAGGGAGAGACCCAGTACTTC; J gene: TRBJ2-5; V gene: TRBV12-3/TRBV12-4; D gene: .; clone size: once
CDR3 protein: CASSYAGFWDGYTF; CDR3 DNA: TGTGCCAGCAGTTATGCAGGATTTTGGGATGGCTACACCTTC; J gene: TRBJ1-2; V gene: TRBV6-2/TRBV6-3; D gene: .; clone size: .
CDR3 protein: CASRRAGGNTEAFF; CDR3 DNA: TGTGCCAGCAGACGGGCAGGGGGGAACACTGAAGCTTTCTTT; J gene: TRBJ1-1; V gene: TRBV6-6; D gene: TRBD1; clone size: .